The clone carrying this TCR beta chain was observed many times. The antigen is unknown. V was cut by 6 bases and J by 5 bases, with 19 bases left in between. Germline CDR1 reads LGHNA; CDR2 reads YNFKEQ. The CDR3 is 16 residues long. The data stem from a study of T-cell reconstitution after alpha-beta-depleted transplantation in children. Preparing the TCRbeta library involved the use of unique molecular identifiers. One entry per CDR3 protein, called by TCRdb with MiXCR from the PCR reads. The sample includes approximately 490,000 distinct CDR3 sequences, 10% to 13% seen only once; the top ten take about 2%. Findings and limits, study-wide: There were reportedly several hundred expanded graft clones from which alpha-beta T cells came about two months after transplant. T-cell counts and diversity at one year following transplant were attributed mainly to newly produced T cells. Surviving recipient T cells and thymic progenitors produced the high day-60 TCRbeta diversity seen in some patients.

The sample in question was PBMCs, obtained before TCRalphabeta/CD19-depleted stem cell transplant. The source of this sequence is a child younger than 10 with inherited bone marrow failure, due to receive a stem cell transplant. This chain uses TRBV4-2 with TRBJ1-4, with D possibly being TRBD1 (5 bases). The chain's CDR3 is CASSQSARQSNEKLFF. The CDR3 coding sequence is TGTGCCAGCAGTCAGTCCGCCCGACAGAGCAATGAAAAACTGTTTTTT.